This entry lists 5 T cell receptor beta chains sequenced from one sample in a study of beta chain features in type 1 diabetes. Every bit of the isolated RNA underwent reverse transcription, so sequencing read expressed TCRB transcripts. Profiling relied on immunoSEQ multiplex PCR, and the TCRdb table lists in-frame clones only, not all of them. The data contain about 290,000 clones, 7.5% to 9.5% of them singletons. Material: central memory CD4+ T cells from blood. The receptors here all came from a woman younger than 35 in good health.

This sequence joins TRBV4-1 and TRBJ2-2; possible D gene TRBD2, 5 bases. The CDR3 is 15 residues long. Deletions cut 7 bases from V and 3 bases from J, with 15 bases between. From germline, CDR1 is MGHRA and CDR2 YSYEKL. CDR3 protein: CASTNGLSYTGELFF. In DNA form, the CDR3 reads TGCGCCAGCACCAATGGACTCAGCTACACCGGGGAGCTGTTTTTT.

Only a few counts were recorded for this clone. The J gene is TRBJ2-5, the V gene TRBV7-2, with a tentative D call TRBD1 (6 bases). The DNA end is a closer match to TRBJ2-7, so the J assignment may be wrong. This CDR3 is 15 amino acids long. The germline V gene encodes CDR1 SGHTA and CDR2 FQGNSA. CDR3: CASSPTPLQGSEQYF. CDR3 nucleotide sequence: TGTGCCAGCAGCCCGACCCCTCTACAGGGATCCGAGCAGTACTTC.

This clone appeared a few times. The DNA for the CDR3 is TGTGCCAGCAGGTCTAGCGGCTCCTACAATGAGCAGTTCTTC. Protein product: CASRSSGSYNEQFF. The chain is built from TRBV7-9 and TRBJ2-1; 7 nucleotides match TRBD2. The CDR3 spans 14 residues. V gave up 6 bases and J gave up 0 bases; unmatched junction bases: 2. Germline V gene data show CDR1 as SEHNR and CDR2 as FQNEAQ (reference sequence).

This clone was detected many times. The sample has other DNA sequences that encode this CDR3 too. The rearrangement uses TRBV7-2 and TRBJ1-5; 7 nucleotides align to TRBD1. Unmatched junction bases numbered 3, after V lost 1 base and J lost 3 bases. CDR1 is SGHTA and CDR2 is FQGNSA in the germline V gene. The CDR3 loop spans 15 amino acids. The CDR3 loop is CASSLGGQPNQPQHF. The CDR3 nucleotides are TGTGCCAGCAGCTTAGGGGGACAGCCCAATCAGCCCCAGCATTTT.

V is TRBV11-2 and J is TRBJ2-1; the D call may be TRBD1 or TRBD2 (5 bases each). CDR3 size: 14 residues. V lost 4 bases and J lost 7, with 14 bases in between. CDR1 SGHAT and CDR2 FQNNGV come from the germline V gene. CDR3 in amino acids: CASSSRGVKNEQFF. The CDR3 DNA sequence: TGTGCCAGCAGCTCACGAGGGGTGAAGAATGAGCAGTTCTTC.